Presented here are 5 T cell receptor beta chains from one specimen sequenced in a study of human T cells and chemical hapten exposure. Time point given: patch test 1, 2 weeks after DPC sensitization. The treatment is: therapeutic diphenylcyclopropenone sensitization with weekly scalp DPC. MiXCR, run by TCRdb on the RACE reads, gives a single entry per CDR3 protein. The profile shows 180,000 or so distinct CDR3 sequences, about 14% of them singletons. Specimen: whole blood, collected in connection with sensitization to the hapten diphenylcyclopropenone (DPC). The receptors here all came from a woman aged 30 to 39 with alopecia areata. Some clones in this sample may be carry-over from other donors' samples.

There are a few counts of this clonotype. This chain uses TRBV29-1 with TRBJ2-1; 15 bases match TRBD2. The CDR3 sequence is 15 residues long. V lost 4 bases and J lost 7; bases outside the gene matches: 5. Germline values: CDR1 SQVTM, CDR2 ANQGSEA. The CDR3 here is CSVGTSGRAWNEQFF. In DNA, the CDR3 is TGCAGCGTTGGGACTAGCGGGAGGGCGTGGAATGAGCAGTTCTTC.

This rearrangement joins TRBV5-1 to TRBJ2-2; a weak D match, TRBD2 (6 bases). Germline values: CDR1 SGHRS, CDR2 YFSETQ. V was trimmed by 5 bases and J by 3 bases, leaving 8 bases between them. The CDR3 consists of 13 residues. CDR3 sequence reads: CASRSGDTGELFF. Written as DNA, the CDR3 is TGCGCCAGCAGGTCGGGAGACACCGGGGAGCTGTTTTTT. Drawing the rest from reference TRBV5-1 and TRBJ2-2, the complete variable domain is KAGVTQTPRYLIKTRGQQVTLSCSPISGHRSVSWYQQTPGQGLQFLFEYFSETQRNKGNFPGRFSGRQFSNSRSEMNVSTLELGDSALYLCASRSGDTGELFFGEGSRLTVL.

This clonotype was picked up a small number of times. J is TRBJ2-1 and V is TRBV30, with 8 bases that match TRBD2. The CDR3 runs to 15 residues. In germline, CDR1 is GTSNPN, CDR2 SVGIG (reference sequence). Trimming at V came to 5 bases and at J to 1 base, leaving 7 bases not matched to a gene. This CDR3 reads CAWCSGGASYNEQFF. As DNA, the CDR3 is TGTGCCTGGTGTTCGGGGGGGGCATCCTACAATGAGCAGTTCTTC.

The CDR3 reads CASTGLREYF. Here the CDR3 DNA reads TGTGCCAGCACAGGACTCCGGGAGTACTTC. The V call is TRBV21-1, the J call TRBJ2-7; the listed D gene, TRBD1, was not tested against the DNA. TRBV21-1 represents a pseudogene. The CDR3 sequence is 10 residues long.

V is TRBV28 and J is TRBJ2-3; 8 positions agree with TRBD2. This CDR3 is 19 amino acids long. The germline V gene has CDR1 MDHEN and CDR2 SYDVKM. The junction had 18 bases not matched to a gene; V was cut back by 5 bases and J by 2 bases. The CDR3 here is CASSQMFAGTGGFTDTQYF. As DNA, the CDR3 is TGTGCCAGCAGTCAGATGTTTGCTGGTACGGGAGGGTTCACAGATACGCAGTATTTT.